Listed below are T cell receptor beta chains from one sample, sequenced in a study of T-cell reconstitution after alpha-beta-depleted transplantation in children. TCRdb fed the PCR reads into MiXCR, producing one record per CDR3 protein. This table holds some 520,000 distinct CDR3 sequences, less than 35% found once. Here the sequenced sample was PBMCs from the stem cell graft donor, taken from the stem cell graft. These receptor sequences come from a human donor who donated a stem cell graft to a child with aplastic anemia. Both conserved end residues are part of each CDR3. Fields, in order: D gene, J gene, V gene, clone size, CDR3 DNA, CDR3 protein. A D gene is named only where the DNA matches it firmly. Clone sizes are given selectively: once, few, many, or a class where the clone is expanded.

D: TRBD2; J: TRBJ2-1; V: TRBV29-1; size: -; DNA: TGCGGCGCTCTTAGCGGGAATCGCTACAATGAGCAGTTCTTC; CDR3: CGALSGNRYNEQFF
D: -; J: TRBJ1-6; V: TRBV3-1; size: -; DNA: TGTGCCAGCAGCCAAGATTTGGGAAATTCACCCCTCCACTTT; CDR3: CASSQDLGNSPLHF
D: TRBD2; J: TRBJ2-2; V: TRBV20-1; size: few; DNA: TGCAGTGCTAGAGATAGCGGGAGGGCCTCCGGGGAGCTGTTTTTT; CDR3: CSARDSGRASGELFF
D: -; J: TRBJ2-5; V: TRBV29-1; size: -; DNA: TGCAGCGTTTACCAACCGGGGGAGACCCAGTACTTC; CDR3: CSVYQPGETQYF
D: TRBD1; J: TRBJ1-1; V: TRBV29-1; size: -; DNA: TGCAGCGTTGAGGTCAGGGGGAATTACACTGAAGCTTTCTTT; CDR3: CSVEVRGNYTEAFF
D: -; J: TRBJ1-2; V: TRBV6-2/TRBV6-3; size: few; DNA: TGTGCCAGCAGCTTGACAGGACTACGTGGCTACACCTTC; CDR3: CASSLTGLRGYTF
D: TRBD2; J: TRBJ2-3; V: TRBV12-3/TRBV12-4; size: -; DNA: TGTGCCAGCAGTTGGGCGGGAGGGCGAGCAGATACGCAGTATTTT; CDR3: CASSWAGGRADTQYF
D: TRBD2; J: TRBJ2-7; V: TRBV14; size: -; DNA: TGTGCCAGCAGCCAAATAAAAGCGGGAGGGCCCCACGAGCAGTACTTC; CDR3: CASSQIKAGGPHEQYF
D: -; J: TRBJ2-4; V: TRBV12-3/TRBV12-4; size: few; DNA: TGTGCCAGCAGTCCCGAACGTAGGGACATTCAGTACTTC; CDR3: CASSPERRDIQYF
D: TRBD2; J: TRBJ2-7; V: TRBV20-1; size: -; DNA: TGCAGTGCGAGTACCAAACCGGGACTAGCGGGCCGCGAGCAGTACTTC; CDR3: CSASTKPGLAGREQYF
D: TRBD1; J: TRBJ2-6; V: TRBV6-1; size: many; DNA: TGTGCCAGCAGGGCAGGGGGCTCTGGGGCCAACGTCCTGACTTTC; CDR3: CASRAGGSGANVLTF
D: TRBD2; J: TRBJ2-4; V: TRBV29-1; size: few; DNA: TGCAGCGTGAGAGCGGGAGTAGCCAAAAACATTCAGTACTTC; CDR3: CSVRAGVAKNIQYF
D: -; J: TRBJ1-3; V: TRBV30; size: -; DNA: TGTGCCTGGAACGGAGGGGTGGGGGACACCATATATTTT; CDR3: CAWNGGVGDTIYF
D: -; J: TRBJ1-5; V: TRBV12-3/TRBV12-4; size: -; DNA: TGTGCCAGCAGTTTATATTACAACCCGTATAGCAATCAGCCCCAGCATTTT; CDR3: CASSLYYNPYSNQPQHF
D: TRBD1; J: TRBJ2-1; V: TRBV15; size: -; DNA: TGTGCCACCAGCAGACCCGGGACAGGGGGCAGAAATGAGCAGTTCTTC; CDR3: CATSRPGTGGRNEQFF
D: TRBD1; J: TRBJ1-5; V: TRBV29-1; size: -; DNA: TGCAGCGTCCGTGGGACAGGAATAAATCAGCCCCAGCATTTT; CDR3: CSVRGTGINQPQHF
D: -; J: TRBJ1-5; V: TRBV6-2/TRBV6-3; size: -; DNA: TGTGCCAGCAGTTACTCAGCGGGGAATCAGCCCCAGCATTTT; CDR3: CASSYSAGNQPQHF
D: -; J: TRBJ1-5; V: TRBV6-2/TRBV6-3; size: few; DNA: TGTGCCAGCAGGGAAGGGAACAATCAGCCCCAGCATTTT; CDR3: CASREGNNQPQHF
D: TRBD2; J: TRBJ2-3; V: TRBV7-2; size: -; DNA: TGTGCCAGCAGCTTAGCGCGGACTAGCGGTAGCACAGATACGCAGTATTTT; CDR3: CASSLARTSGSTDTQYF
D: -; J: TRBJ1-5; V: TRBV6-2/TRBV6-3; size: -; DNA: TGTGCCAGCAGTTACGCGGCAAATCAGCCCCAGCATTTT; CDR3: CASSYAANQPQHF
D: TRBD1; J: TRBJ2-2; V: TRBV10-2; size: few; DNA: TGCGCCAGCAAACAGGGGACCGGGGAGCTGTTTTTT; CDR3: CASKQGTGELFF
D: TRBD2; J: TRBJ2-1; V: TRBV29-1; size: -; DNA: TGCAGCGCTGAAAGCGGGAGCAACTACAATGAGCAGTTCTTC; CDR3: CSAESGSNYNEQFF
D: TRBD1; J: TRBJ1-5; V: TRBV24-1; size: few; DNA: TGTGCATCAGGGGGGGCGGGTCAGCCCCAGCATTTT; CDR3: CASGGAGQPQHF
D: -; J: TRBJ1-6; V: TRBV27; size: -; DNA: TGTGCCAGCAGTTTGGGGACCATTAGTAATTCACCCCTCCACTTT; CDR3: CASSLGTISNSPLHF
D: -; J: TRBJ1-6; V: TRBV18; size: -; DNA: TGTGCCAGCTCACCCACCCCCGGGACCAATAATTCACCCCTCCACTTT; CDR3: CASSPTPGTNNSPLHF
D: -; J: TRBJ2-1; V: TRBV6-1; size: -; DNA: TGTGCCAGCAGTAGGACTACCTACAATGAGCAGTTCTTC; CDR3: CASSRTTYNEQFF
D: TRBD2; J: TRBJ2-3; V: TRBV20-1; size: -; DNA: TGCAGTGCTGCCCGGAATAGCGGGGGCCGAGGAGCTAGCACAGATACGCAGTATTTT; CDR3: CSAARNSGGRGASTDTQYF
D: TRBD2; J: TRBJ2-7; V: TRBV5-1; size: -; DNA: TGCGCCAGCAGCTTCGGGGGGGGGACCTACGAGCAGTACTTC; CDR3: CASSFGGGTYEQYF
D: -; J: TRBJ2-2; V: TRBV4-3; size: -; DNA: TGCGCCAGCAGCCTATCCGGGACTGAAACCGGGGAGCTGTTTTTT; CDR3: CASSLSGTETGELFF
D: -; J: TRBJ1-3; V: TRBV29-1; size: few; DNA: TGCAGCGTTGAAGATCCCCAATCCTCTGGAAACACCATATATTTT; CDR3: CSVEDPQSSGNTIYF
D: TRBD1; J: TRBJ1-4; V: TRBV20-1; size: few; DNA: TGCAGTGCTACTACTGGGACAGTAAACGAAAAACTGTTTTTT; CDR3: CSATTGTVNEKLFF
D: TRBD2; J: TRBJ2-1; V: TRBV6-2/TRBV6-3; size: -; DNA: TGTGCCAGCACAACGGGGACTAGCGGGAGCCATGATCAGTTCTTC; CDR3: CASTTGTSGSHDQFF
D: -; J: TRBJ2-2; V: TRBV7-8; size: -; DNA: TGTGCCAGCAGCCCTCATATCGCCGGGGAGCTGTTTTTT; CDR3: CASSPHIAGELFF
D: -; J: TRBJ2-3; V: TRBV12-3/TRBV12-4; size: -; DNA: TGTGCCAGCGGCTCACGGGGCACAGATACGCAGTATTTT; CDR3: CASGSRGTDTQYF
D: -; J: TRBJ2-5; V: TRBV7-2; size: -; DNA: TGTGCCAGCAGCTTTGCACAGGTCCAAGAGACCCAGTACTTC; CDR3: CASSFAQVQETQYF
D: TRBD2; J: TRBJ2-1; V: TRBV12-3/TRBV12-4; size: -; DNA: TGTGCCAGCAGTCCTTTCGGGGTAGCGGGAGGGCGTTACTACAATGAGCAGTTCTTC; CDR3: CASSPFGVAGGRYYNEQFF
D: TRBD2; J: TRBJ2-5; V: TRBV30; size: few; DNA: TGTGCCTACTCCCCTGGACTAGCGGACAAAGAGACCCAGTACTTC; CDR3: CAYSPGLADKETQYF
D: TRBD1; J: TRBJ1-5; V: TRBV7-8; size: -; DNA: TGTGCCAGCAGCCTTCGACAGGGTGGGGGCAATCAGCCCCAGCATTTT; CDR3: CASSLRQGGGNQPQHF
D: -; J: TRBJ2-1; V: TRBV20-1; size: few; DNA: TGCAGTGCCACCCAAGGGGGGGACCTCTACAATGAGCAGTTCTTC; CDR3: CSATQGGDLYNEQFF
D: -; J: TRBJ1-2; V: TRBV20-1; size: few; DNA: TGCAGTGCTCCGGACGGGTCCTATGGCTACACCTTC; CDR3: CSAPDGSYGYTF
D: -; J: TRBJ2-7; V: TRBV3-1; size: -; DNA: TGTGCCAGCAGAACCGCTACCGGGACAAAGTCCGAGCAGTACTTC; CDR3: CASRTATGTKSEQYF